The 11 T cell receptor beta chains below all came from one sample that was sequenced in a study of monozygotic twins with inflammatory bowel disease (dated by TCRdb to about 2019). Library preparation employed 5' RACE. Sequencer: Illumina HiSeq 2500. With the reads reprocessed by TCRdb, a single entry stands for each CDR3 protein sequence and no DNA is reported. The table for this sample lists roughly 100,000 distinct CDR3 sequences. The ten largest clonotypes hold 1.9% of the sample. The sample was blood. The receptors were gathered from a human donor with ulcerative colitis or Crohn's disease, or a healthy co-twin of an affected twin (not recorded which).

CDR3 sequence: CASSFRAGFSYNEQFF. V is TRBV5-1 and J is TRBJ2-1; TCRdb designates TRBD2, a call that cannot be tested without DNA. This CDR3 comprises 16 residues. CDR1 is SGHRS and CDR2 is YFSETQ in the germline V gene.

The chain links TRBV29-1 to TRBJ2-1; with no DNA, the TCRdb D assignment of TRBD1 cannot be verified. Germline V lookup: CDR1 SQVTM, CDR2 ANQGSEA. The CDR3 is 16 amino acids. The CDR3 sequence: CSVGGTRDGAANEQFF.

The CDR3 sequence is CASSTTVNTEAFF. The V and J genes are TRBV7-2 and TRBJ1-1. The CDR3 has 13 amino acids. CDR1 is SGHTA, CDR2 FQGNSA, per germline.

V is TRBV20-1 and J is TRBJ2-1; the TCRdb D gene call, TRBD2, has no DNA to confirm it. Per the germline V gene, CDR1 is DFQATT and CDR2 is SNEGSKA (reference sequence). This CDR3 comprises 16 residues. This CDR3 is CSATKWPAGFTDEQFF.

This sequence joins TRBV5-5 and TRBJ1-1; as DNA is missing, the TRBD1 call by TCRdb cannot be tested. CDR3 length: 14 amino acids. Per germline, CDR1 SGHKS and CDR2 YYEKEE (reference sequence). The CDR3 protein is CASSKRDIQYEAFF.

V usage is TRBV12-3 or TRBV12-4 and J usage is TRBJ1-3; TCRdb's assignment of TRBD1 cannot be checked, as there is no DNA. The CDR3 has 15 amino acids. CDR3 protein: CASSPAVQGANTIYF.

V usage is TRBV13 and J usage is TRBJ2-5; TCRdb lists TRBD1, though no DNA is available to test this call. CDR3 length: 14 amino acids. Germline assignment: CDR1 PRHDT and CDR2 FYEKMQ (reference sequence). The CDR3 sequence is CASSPYRGAETQYF.

The chain employs TRBV20-1 and TRBJ1-6. The CDR3 sequence is 14 residues long. The germline CDR1 and CDR2 sequences are DFQATT and SNEGSKA (reference sequence). CDR3 region: CSASQKPSDSPLHF.

The V and J genes are TRBV6-2 or TRBV6-3 and TRBJ1-2; TCRdb outputs TRBD1, but without DNA this stays unchecked. The CDR3 totals 13 residues. Germline V CDR1 and CDR2: MNHEY, SVGEGT. The CDR3 reads CASSYGTRYGYTF.

The CDR3 sequence is CASSLGTPYEQYF. V is TRBV28 and J is TRBJ2-7. CDR3 length: 13 residues. Germline V lookup: CDR1 MDHEN, CDR2 SYDVKM.

CDR3 sequence reads: CSAKQTGKNEKLFF. The J gene is TRBJ1-4, the V gene TRBV20-1; there is no DNA to check the TCRdb D call of TRBD1. Germline loops: CDR1 DFQATT, CDR2 SNEGSKA (reference sequence). The CDR3 has 14 amino acids.